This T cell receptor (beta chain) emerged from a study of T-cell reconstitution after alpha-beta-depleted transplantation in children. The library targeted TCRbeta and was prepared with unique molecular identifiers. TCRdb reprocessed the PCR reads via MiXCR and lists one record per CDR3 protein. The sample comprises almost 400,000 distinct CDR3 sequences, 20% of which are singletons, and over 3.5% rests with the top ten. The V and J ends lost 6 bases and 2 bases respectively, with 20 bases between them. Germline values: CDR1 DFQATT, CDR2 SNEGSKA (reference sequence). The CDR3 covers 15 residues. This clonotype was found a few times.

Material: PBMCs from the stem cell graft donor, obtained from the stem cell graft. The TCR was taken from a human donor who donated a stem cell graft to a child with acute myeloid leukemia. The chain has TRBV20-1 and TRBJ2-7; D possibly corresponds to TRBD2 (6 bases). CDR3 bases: TGCAGTGCGAGTCCGGGGGACGCAGGGACCTACGAGCAGTACTTC. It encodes CSASPGDAGTYEQYF.